This T cell receptor (beta chain) emerged from a study of blood T cell repertoires in COVID-19. In the study overall: The samples span acute and convalescent COVID-19 from the United States, Italy and Spain. The cDNA or gDNA used as material had been derived from T cells, B-cell-depleted T cells, or PBMCs.

This CDR3 has 13 amino acids. Trimming cost V 6 bases and J 8 bases, with 16 bases left between them. Germline CDR1 KGHSH, CDR2 LQKENI. Authors' processing steps: Nucleated cell number was recorded as an estimate derived from reference gene primer amplification. The table came from immunoSEQ multiplex PCR; TCRdb's copy has only in-frame clones and leaves some out. That table supplies the V and J calls and clone size; D and trimming were determined from the DNA. The sample shows 400,000 or so clones, around nine tenths of them seen only once. The receptor's source is a human donor in a cohort sampled during active COVID-19. The chain couples TRBV18 to TRBJ1-2, with D maybe TRBD1 (5 bases). Sequencing input: peripheral blood. The chain's CDR3 is CASSPDQGTGYTF. DNA for the CDR3: TGTGCCAGCTCGCCCGATCAGGGCACGGGCTACACCTTC. Full variable domain (rest looked up from reference TRBV18 and TRBJ1-2): NAGVMQNPRHLVRRRGQEARLRCSPMKGHSHVYWYRQLPEEGLKFMVYLQKENIIDESGMPKERFSAEFPKEGPSILRIQQVVRGDSAAYFCASSPDQGTGYTFGSGTRLTVV.